What follows are 5 T cell receptor beta chains derived from one specimen sequenced in a study of OX40 agonist ivuxolimab in advanced cancers. This table comes from immunoSEQ multiplex PCR, and its TCRdb copy is limited to in-frame clones, with some not included. The top ten clones hold 1.1% of a sample with 55,000 to 75,000 clones, 84% of them seen once. The sequenced sample was CD4+ or CD8+ T cells sorted from blood, obtained in a trial of the OX40 agonist ivuxolimab. The source is an adult with an advanced solid tumor such as melanoma, head and neck, liver or kidney cancer.

The rearrangement links TRBV6-5 to TRBJ2-7, with D unclear. Germline V gives CDR1 MNHEY, CDR2 SVGAGI. The CDR3 length is 15 residues. The V end lost 4 bases, the J end lost 5 bases, and 18 bases lay between the germline ends. CDR3 residues: CASSSSTLRPNEQYF. DNA for the CDR3: TGTGCCAGCAGTTCCTCAACACTCCGCCCCAACGAGCAGTACTTC.

The rearrangement joins TRBV7-9 to TRBJ2-5; D unresolved. This CDR3 region has 12 residues. V lost 8 bases and J 2 bases, leaving 9 bases between the germline ends. From germline, CDR1 is SEHNR and CDR2 FQNEAQ (reference sequence). The CDR3, as DNA: TGTGCCAGCGTAAGCCAACAAGAGACCCAGTACTTC. Its protein is CASVSQQETQYF.

With regard to this clone: The CDR3 end shows no conserved phenylalanine or tryptophan, and so a read error is likely. The J gene is TRBJ2-7, the V gene TRBV6-1; no reliable D call. The CDR3 length is 14 residues. CDR1 is MNHNS, CDR2 SASEGT, per germline. For the CDR3, the DNA is TGTGACAGCAGTGATCAGGAGATCTCCTACGAGCAGTACTTA. Encoded protein: CDSSDQEISYEQYL.

The chain recombines TRBV27 with TRBJ2-3; tentatively, D is TRBD2 (6 bases). Trimming removed 3 bases from V and 2 bases from J, with 33 bases in between. In germline, CDR1 is MNHEY, CDR2 SMNVEV (reference sequence). The CDR3 runs 22 residues. The CDR3, as DNA: TGTGCCAGCAGTTTCGACGTCCCTCCCCGGGACTCTTCTGGGGCGCACACAGATACGCAGTATTTT. Encoded protein: CASSFDVPPRDSSGAHTDTQYF.

V usage is TRBV7-9 and J usage is TRBJ1-4, with D maybe TRBD1 (5 bases). Germline CDR1 SEHNR, CDR2 FQNEAQ (reference sequence). The CDR3 sequence is 15 residues long. The germline V and J ends were trimmed by 3 bases and 5 bases, with 13 bases remaining between them. The CDR3 reads CASSLGVTTNEKLFF. CDR3 nucleotides: TGTGCCAGCAGCTTGGGGGTCACCACGAATGAAAAACTGTTTTTT. The full variable domain, its missing parts supplied by reference TRBV7-9 and TRBJ1-4, is DTGVSQNPRHKITKRGQNVTFRCDPISEHNRLYWYRQTLGQGPEFLTYFQNEAQLEKSRLLSDRFSAERPKGSFSTLEIQRTEQGDSAMYLCASSLGVTTNEKLFFGSGTQLSVL.